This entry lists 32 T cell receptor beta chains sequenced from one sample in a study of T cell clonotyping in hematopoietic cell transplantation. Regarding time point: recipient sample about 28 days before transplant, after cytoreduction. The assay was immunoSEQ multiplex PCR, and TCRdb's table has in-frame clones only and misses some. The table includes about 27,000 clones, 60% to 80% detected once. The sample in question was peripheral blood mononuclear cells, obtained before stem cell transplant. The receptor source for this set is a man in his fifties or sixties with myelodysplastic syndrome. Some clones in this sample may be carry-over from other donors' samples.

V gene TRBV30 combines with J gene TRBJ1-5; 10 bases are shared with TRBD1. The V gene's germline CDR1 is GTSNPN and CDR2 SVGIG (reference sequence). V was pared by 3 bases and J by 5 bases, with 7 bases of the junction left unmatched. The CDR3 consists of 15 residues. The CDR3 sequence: CAWSADRGRDQPQHF. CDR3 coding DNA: TGTGCCTGGAGCGCTGACAGGGGGCGCGATCAGCCCCAGCATTTT.

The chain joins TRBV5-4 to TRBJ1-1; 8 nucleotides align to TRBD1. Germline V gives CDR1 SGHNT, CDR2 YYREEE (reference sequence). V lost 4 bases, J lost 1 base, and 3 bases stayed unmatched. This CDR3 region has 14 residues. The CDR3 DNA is TGTGCCAGCAGCCCTGACAGGGGGAACACTGAAGCTTTCTTT. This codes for CASSPDRGNTEAFF.

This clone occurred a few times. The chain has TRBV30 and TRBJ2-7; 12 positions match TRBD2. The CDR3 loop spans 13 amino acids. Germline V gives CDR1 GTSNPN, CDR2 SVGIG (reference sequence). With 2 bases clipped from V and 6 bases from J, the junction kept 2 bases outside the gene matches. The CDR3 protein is CAWSRLAGAEQYF. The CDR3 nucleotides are TGTGCCTGGAGTAGACTAGCGGGAGCCGAGCAGTACTTC.

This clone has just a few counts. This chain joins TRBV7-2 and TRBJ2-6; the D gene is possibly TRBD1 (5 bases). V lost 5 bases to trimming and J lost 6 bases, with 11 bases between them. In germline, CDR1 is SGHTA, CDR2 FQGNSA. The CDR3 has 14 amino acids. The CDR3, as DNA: TGTGCCAGCAGCCCAGGGTCTCAGGCCAACGTCCTGACTTTC. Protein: CASSPGSQANVLTF.

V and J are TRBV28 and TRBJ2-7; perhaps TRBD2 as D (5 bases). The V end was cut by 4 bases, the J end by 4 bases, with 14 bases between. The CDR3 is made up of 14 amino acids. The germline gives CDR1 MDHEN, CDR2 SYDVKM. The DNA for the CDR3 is TGTGCCAGCAGTTCCCTCGTCGGGGTGTACGAGCAGTACTTC. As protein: CASSSLVGVYEQYF.

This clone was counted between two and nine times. In DNA, the CDR3 is TGTGCCAGCAGCCACCAGAGCTCTGGGGCCAACGTCCTGACTTTC. The encoded protein is CASSHQSSGANVLTF. The rearrangement joins TRBV4-2 to TRBJ2-6; D not certain. The germline gives CDR1 LGHNA, CDR2 YNFKEQ. CDR3 size: 15 residues. The V end was cut by 3 bases, the J end by 0 bases, with 6 bases between.

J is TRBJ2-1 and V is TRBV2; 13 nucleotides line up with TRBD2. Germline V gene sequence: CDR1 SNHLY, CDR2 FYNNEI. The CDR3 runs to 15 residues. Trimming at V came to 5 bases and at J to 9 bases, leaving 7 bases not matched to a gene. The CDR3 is CASSMELAGGAEQFF. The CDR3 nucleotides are TGTGCCAGCAGTATGGAACTAGCGGGAGGGGCTGAGCAGTTCTTC. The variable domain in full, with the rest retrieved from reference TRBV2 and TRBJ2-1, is EPEVTQTPSHQVTQMGQEVILRCVPISNHLYFYWYRQILGQKVEFLVSFYNNEISEKSEIFDDQFSVERPDGSNFTLKIRSTKLEDSAMYFCASSMELAGGAEQFFGPGTRLTVL.

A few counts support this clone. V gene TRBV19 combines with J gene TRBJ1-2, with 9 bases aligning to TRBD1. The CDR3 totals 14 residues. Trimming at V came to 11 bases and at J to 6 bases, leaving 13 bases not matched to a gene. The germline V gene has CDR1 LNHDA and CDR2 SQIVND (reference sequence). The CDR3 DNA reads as TGTGCCTCCCGACCGTACAGGGGGCTGGATGGCTACACCTTC. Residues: CASRPYRGLDGYTF.

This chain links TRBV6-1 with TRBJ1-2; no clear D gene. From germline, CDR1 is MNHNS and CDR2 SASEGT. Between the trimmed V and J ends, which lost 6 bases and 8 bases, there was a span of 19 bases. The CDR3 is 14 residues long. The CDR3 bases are TGTGCCAGCAGCGCACCCGGCCACTTAGCGGGCTACACCTTC. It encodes CASSAPGHLAGYTF.

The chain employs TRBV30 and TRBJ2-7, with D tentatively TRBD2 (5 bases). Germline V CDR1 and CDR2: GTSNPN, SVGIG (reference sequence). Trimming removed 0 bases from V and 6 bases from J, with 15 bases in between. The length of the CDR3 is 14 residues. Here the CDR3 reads CAWSVPPGLSEQYF. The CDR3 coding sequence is TGTGCCTGGAGTGTACCCCCCGGACTGAGCGAGCAGTACTTC.

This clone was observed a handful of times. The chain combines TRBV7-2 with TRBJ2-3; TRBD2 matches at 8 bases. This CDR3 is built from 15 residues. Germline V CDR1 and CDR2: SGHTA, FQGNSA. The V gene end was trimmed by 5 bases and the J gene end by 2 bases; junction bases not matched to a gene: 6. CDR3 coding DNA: TGTGCCAGCAGCCCAAGCGGGAGTGTCACAGATACGCAGTATTTT. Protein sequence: CASSPSGSVTDTQYF.

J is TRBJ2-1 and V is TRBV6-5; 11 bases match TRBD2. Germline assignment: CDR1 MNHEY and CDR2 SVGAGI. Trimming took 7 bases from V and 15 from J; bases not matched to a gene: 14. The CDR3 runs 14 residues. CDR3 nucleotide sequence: TGTGCCAGCAAGGTTTCCCTGACTAGCGGGGAACCGTTCTTC. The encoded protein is CASKVSLTSGEPFF.

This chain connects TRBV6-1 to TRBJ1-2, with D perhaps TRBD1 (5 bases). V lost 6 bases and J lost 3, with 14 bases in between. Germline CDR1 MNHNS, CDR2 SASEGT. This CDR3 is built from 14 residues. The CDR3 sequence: CASRPAGVDYGYTF. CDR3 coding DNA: TGTGCCAGCAGACCGGCGGGGGTGGACTATGGCTACACCTTC.

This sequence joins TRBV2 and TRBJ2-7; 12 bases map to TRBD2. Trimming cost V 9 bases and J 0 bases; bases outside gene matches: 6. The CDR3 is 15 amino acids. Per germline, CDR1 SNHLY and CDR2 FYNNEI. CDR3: CASWTSGESSYEQYF. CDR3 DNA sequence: TGTGCCAGTTGGACTAGCGGGGAGAGCTCCTACGAGCAGTACTTC.

As DNA, the CDR3 is TGTGCCAGCAGCCGATATCAGGGACTGCAAGAGACCCAGTACTTC. Amino acid sequence: CASSRYQGLQETQYF. J is TRBJ2-5 and V is TRBV5-6, with D possibly being TRBD2 (6 bases). The CDR3 runs to 15 residues. Trimming stripped 4 bases from V and 2 bases from J, with 15 bases between. Germline V gene lookup returns CDR1 SGHDT and CDR2 YYEEEE.

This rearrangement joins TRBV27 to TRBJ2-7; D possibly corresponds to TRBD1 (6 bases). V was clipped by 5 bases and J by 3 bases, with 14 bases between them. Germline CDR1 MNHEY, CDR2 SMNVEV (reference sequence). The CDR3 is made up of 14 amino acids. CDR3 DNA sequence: TGTGCCAGCAGTCAGAACAGGGCCCTCTACGAGCAGTACTTC. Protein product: CASSQNRALYEQYF.

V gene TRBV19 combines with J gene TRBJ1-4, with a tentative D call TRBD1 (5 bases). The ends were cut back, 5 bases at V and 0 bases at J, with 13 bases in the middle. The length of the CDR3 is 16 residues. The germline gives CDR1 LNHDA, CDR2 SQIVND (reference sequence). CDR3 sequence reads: CASSGQGFATNEKLFF. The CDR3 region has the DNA TGTGCCAGTAGTGGTCAGGGCTTTGCAACTAATGAAAAACTGTTTTTT.

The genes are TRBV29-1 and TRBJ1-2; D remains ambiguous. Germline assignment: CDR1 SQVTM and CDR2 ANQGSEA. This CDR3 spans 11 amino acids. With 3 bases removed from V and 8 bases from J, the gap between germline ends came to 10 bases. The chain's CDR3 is CSVDIPGGYTF. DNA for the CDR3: TGCAGCGTTGATATCCCGGGAGGCTACACCTTC.

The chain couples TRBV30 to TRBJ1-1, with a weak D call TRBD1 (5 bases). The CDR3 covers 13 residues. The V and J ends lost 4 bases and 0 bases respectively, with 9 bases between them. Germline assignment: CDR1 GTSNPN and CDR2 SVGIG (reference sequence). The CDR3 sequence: CAWKVGLNTEAFF. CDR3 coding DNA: TGTGCCTGGAAAGTGGGGCTGAACACTGAAGCTTTCTTT.

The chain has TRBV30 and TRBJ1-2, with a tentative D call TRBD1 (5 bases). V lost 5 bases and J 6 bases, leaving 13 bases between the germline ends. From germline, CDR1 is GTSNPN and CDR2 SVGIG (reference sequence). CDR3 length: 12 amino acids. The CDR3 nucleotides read TGTGCCTGGGGGGGGAGGCTCGATGGCTACACCTTC. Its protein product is CAWGGRLDGYTF. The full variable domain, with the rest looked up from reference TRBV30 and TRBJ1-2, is SQTIHQWPATLVQPVGSPLSLECTVEGTSNPNLYWYRQAAGRGLQLLFYSVGIGQISSEVPQNLSASRPQDRQFILSSKKLLLSDSGFYLCAWGGRLDGYTFGSGTRLTVV.

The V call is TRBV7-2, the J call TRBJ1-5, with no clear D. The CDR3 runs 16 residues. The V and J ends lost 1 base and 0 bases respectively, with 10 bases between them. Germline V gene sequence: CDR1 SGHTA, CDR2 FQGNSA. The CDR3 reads CASSLVGGYSNQPQHF. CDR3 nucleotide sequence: TGTGCCAGCAGCTTAGTCGGAGGCTATAGCAATCAGCCCCAGCATTTT.

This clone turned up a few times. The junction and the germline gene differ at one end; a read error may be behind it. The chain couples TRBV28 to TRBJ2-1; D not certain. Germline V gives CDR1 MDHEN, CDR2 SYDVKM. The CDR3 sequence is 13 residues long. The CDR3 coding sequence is TGTGCCAGCAATTTAGGTCCGGGCAATGAGCAGTTCTTC. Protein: CASNLGPGNEQFF.

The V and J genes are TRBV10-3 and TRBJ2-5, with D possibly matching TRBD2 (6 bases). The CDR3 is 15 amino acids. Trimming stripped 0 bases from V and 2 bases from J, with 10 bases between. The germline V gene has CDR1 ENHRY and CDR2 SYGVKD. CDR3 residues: CAISESMGGQETQYF. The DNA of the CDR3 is TGTGCCATCAGTGAGTCGATGGGGGGACAAGAGACCCAGTACTTC.

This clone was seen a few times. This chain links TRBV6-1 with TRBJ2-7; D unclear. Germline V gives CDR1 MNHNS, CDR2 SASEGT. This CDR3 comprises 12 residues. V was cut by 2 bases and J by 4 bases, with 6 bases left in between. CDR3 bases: TGTGCCAGCAGTGAAATATTTTACGAGCAGTACTTC. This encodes CASSEIFYEQYF.

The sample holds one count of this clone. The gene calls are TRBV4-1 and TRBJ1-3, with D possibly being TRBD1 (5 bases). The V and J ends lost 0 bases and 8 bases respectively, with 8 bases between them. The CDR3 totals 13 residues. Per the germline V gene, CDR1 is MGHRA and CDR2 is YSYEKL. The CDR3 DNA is TGCGCCAGCAGCCAAGAGAGGGGATACACCATATATTTT. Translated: CASSQERGYTIYF.

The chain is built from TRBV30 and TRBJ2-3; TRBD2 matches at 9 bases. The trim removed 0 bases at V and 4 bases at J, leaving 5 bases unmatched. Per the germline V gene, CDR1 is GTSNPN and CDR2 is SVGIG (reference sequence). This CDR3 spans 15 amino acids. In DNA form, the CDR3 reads TGTGCCTGGAGTGTTAGCGGGAGAGCGGCAGATACGCAGTATTTT. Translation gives CAWSVSGRAADTQYF.

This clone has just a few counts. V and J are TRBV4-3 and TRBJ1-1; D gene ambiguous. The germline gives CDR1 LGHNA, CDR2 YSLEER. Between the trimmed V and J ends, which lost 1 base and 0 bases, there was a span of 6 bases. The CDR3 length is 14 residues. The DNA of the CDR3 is TGCGCCAGCAGCCAAGGAATAATGAACACTGAAGCTTTCTTT. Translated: CASSQGIMNTEAFF.

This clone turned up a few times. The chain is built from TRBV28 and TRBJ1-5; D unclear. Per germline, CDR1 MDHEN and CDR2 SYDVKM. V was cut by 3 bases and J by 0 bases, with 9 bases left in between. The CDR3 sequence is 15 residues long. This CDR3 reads CASSLAVHSNQPQHF. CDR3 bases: TGTGCCAGCAGTTTGGCGGTCCATAGCAATCAGCCCCAGCATTTT. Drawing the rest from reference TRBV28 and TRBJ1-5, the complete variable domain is DVKVTQSSRYLVKRTGEKVFLECVQDMDHENMFWYRQDPGLGLRLIYFSYDVKMKEKGDIPEGYSVSREKKERFSLILESASTNQTSMYLCASSLAVHSNQPQHFGDGTRLSIL.

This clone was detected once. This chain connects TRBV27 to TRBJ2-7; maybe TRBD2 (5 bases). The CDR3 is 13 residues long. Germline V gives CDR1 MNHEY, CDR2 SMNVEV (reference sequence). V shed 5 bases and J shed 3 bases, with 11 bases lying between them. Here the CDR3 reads CASSGLRGYEQYF. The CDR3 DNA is TGTGCCAGCAGTGGACTCCGGGGCTACGAGCAGTACTTC.

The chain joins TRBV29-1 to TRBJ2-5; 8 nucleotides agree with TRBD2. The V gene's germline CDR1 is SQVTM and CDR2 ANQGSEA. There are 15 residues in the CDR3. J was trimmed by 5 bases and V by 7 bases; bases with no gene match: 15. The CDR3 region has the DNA TGCAGCGCCAGTCGGGCTAGTCGGGAGGGTGAGACCCAGTACTTC. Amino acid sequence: CSASRASREGETQYF. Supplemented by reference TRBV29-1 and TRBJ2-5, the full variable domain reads SAVISQKPSRDICQRGTSLTIQCQVDSQVTMMFWYRQQPGQSLTLIATANQGSEATYESGFVIDKFPISRPNLTFSTLTVSNMSPEDSSIYLCSASRASREGETQYFGPGTRLLVL.

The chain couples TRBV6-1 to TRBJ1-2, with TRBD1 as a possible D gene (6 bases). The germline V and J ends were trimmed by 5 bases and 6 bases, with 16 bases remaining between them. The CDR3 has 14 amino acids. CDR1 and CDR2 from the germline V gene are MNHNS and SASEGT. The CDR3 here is CASSPRTDSNGYTF. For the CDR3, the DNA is TGTGCCAGCAGTCCGAGGACAGACTCTAATGGCTACACCTTC.

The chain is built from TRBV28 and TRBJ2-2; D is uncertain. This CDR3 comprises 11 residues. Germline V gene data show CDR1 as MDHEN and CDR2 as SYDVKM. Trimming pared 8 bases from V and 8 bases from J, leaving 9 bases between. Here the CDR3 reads CASGSDGELFF. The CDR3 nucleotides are TGTGCCAGCGGATCGGATGGGGAGCTGTTTTTT.